This note documents a single T cell receptor (beta chain) sequence. Its antigen remains unknown. The study gave focal radiation plus ipilimumab CTLA-4 blockade to patients with chemo-refractory metastatic non-small-cell lung cancer. Sequencing used immunoSEQ multiplex PCR; TCRdb keeps in-frame clones, though not all of them. The sample lists over 80,000 clones, under 90% occurring once. Germline V lookup: CDR1 SGDLS, CDR2 YYNGEE. This CDR3 spans 17 amino acids. The ends lost 4 bases at V and 5 bases at J; junction bases unmatched: 15. The data were obtained in a study of radiotherapy plus CTLA-4 blockade in lung cancer. The overall study: About a sixth of enrolled patients responded objectively, and about 30% had disease control. Points from the study as a whole: Clones derived from tumor TCRs expanded in blood after radiotherapy plus ipilimumab. The authors reported that early blood T cell clone dynamics, with interferon-beta, best predicted response.

Specimen: peripheral blood, collected from a patient treated with radiotherapy plus ipilimumab. V and J are TRBV9 and TRBJ2-3; 8 nucleotides align to TRBD2. The sequence came from a human donor with non-small cell lung cancer who had stable disease on radiotherapy plus ipilimumab. In nucleotides, the CDR3 is TGTGCCAGCAGCCTCTCGGGCGGGGGGCAACGAGGAGATACGCAGTATTTT. Translating gives CASSLSGGGQRGDTQYF.